This T cell receptor beta chain originates from a study of blood T cell repertoires in COVID-19. Study background: The United States, Italy and Spain provided the acute and convalescent COVID-19 samples. T cells, B-cell-depleted T cells, or PBMCs supplied cDNA or gDNA.

The authors' processing: Estimation of nucleated cell counts relied on the amplification of reference gene primers. Assay used: immunoSEQ multiplex PCR; TCRdb lists only in-frame clones, some missing. Clonal size and the V and J genes are those of that table, whereas D and trimming came from the DNA. The sample lists around 150,000 clones, roughly 90% occurring once. The CDR3 runs 16 residues. Trimming took off 1 base at V and 2 bases at J, with 9 bases between the two ends. The V gene's germline CDR1 is SGHAT and CDR2 FQNNGV. Input material: peripheral blood. This clonotype was sampled from a man aged 45-65 years with active or convalescent COVID-19. This chain links TRBV11-2 with TRBJ1-6; D gene unclear. The CDR3 nucleotides read TGTGCCAGCAGCTTAGTTGGGGAGGCCTATAATTCACCCCTCCACTTT. Translated: CASSLVGEAYNSPLHF.